This section outlines one TCR beta chain sequence together with its context. The antigen is undetermined. This specimen comes from a study of Ad26.COV2.S vaccination and SARS-CoV-2 variants. Libraries were prepared by immunoSEQ multiplex PCR; TCRdb keeps only in-frame clonotypes and omits some of them. The table records fewer than 100,000 clones, roughly 85% of them present only once. This CDR3 has 14 residues. Germline trimming cut 2 bases from V and 4 bases from J; bases unmatched to any gene: 3. Germline lookup yields CDR1 SGHTA and CDR2 FQGTGA. Regarding the study as a whole: Substantial response breadth was reportedly seen for spike-specific CD8+ and CD4+ T cells after vaccination. Placebo recipients showed lower spike-specific TCR breadth than vaccinees. The TCR breadth and depth analyses may have produced an underestimate of total T cell responses.

The sample was peripheral blood, taken after recovery from COVID-19. The chain employs TRBV7-3 and TRBJ1-2; TRBD1 matches at 8 bases. This TCR derives from a human donor who had recovered from COVID-19. CDR3 sequence (DNA): TGTGCCAGCAGCTTAGACAGGGGATCCTATGGCTACACCTTC. Translated: CASSLDRGSYGYTF.